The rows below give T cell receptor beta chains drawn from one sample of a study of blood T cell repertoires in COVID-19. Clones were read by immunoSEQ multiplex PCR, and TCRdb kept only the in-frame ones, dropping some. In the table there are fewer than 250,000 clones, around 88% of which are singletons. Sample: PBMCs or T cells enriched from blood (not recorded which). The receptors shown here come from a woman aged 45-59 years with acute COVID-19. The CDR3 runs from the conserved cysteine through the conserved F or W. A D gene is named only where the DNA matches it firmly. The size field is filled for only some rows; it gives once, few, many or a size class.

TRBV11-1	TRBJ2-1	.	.	CASSPRQRNYNEQFF	TGTGCCAGCAGCCCCAGACAAAGGAACTACAATGAGCAGTTCTTC
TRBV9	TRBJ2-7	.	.	CASSVRSMGGYYEQYF	TGTGCCAGCAGCGTAAGAAGTATGGGAGGTTACTACGAGCAGTACTTC
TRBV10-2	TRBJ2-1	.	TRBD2	CASSEPGLARNNEQFF	TGCGCCAGCAGTGAGCCGGGACTAGCGCGTAACAATGAGCAGTTCTTC
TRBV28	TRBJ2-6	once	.	CASSFRPGIWGGANVLTF	TGTGCCAGCAGTTTTCGACCCGGGATTTGGGGTGGGGCCAACGTCCTGACTTTC
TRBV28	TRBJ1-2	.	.	CASSPQGHGYTF	TGTGCCAGCAGTCCTCAGGGTCACGGCTACACCTTC
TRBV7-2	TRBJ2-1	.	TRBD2	CASSLAPGSGSINEQFF	TGTGCCAGCAGCTTAGCCCCGGGTAGCGGGAGCATTAATGAGCAGTTCTTC
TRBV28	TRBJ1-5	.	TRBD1	CASSSPETGVGQPQHF	TGTGCCAGCAGTTCCCCAGAGACAGGGGTCGGTCAGCCCCAGCATTTT
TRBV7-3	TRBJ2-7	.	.	CASSLRGRGYEQYF	TGTGCCAGCAGCTTACGCGGAAGGGGCTACGAGCAGTACTTC
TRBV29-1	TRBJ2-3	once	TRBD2	CSVEGLGLADTDTQYF	TGCAGCGTTGAAGGCCTGGGGCTAGCGGACACAGATACGCAGTATTTT
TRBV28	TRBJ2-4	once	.	CASSLTTGLAKNIQYF	TGTGCCAGCAGTCTCACGACAGGACTAGCCAAAAACATTCAGTACTTC
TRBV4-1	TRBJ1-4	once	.	CASKPSGQRLGEKLFF	TGCGCCAGCAAACCTAGCGGGCAGAGACTAGGGGAAAAACTGTTTTTT
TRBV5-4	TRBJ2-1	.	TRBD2	CASSGRLAGITYNEQFF	TGTGCCAGCAGCGGAAGACTAGCAGGAATAACCTACAATGAGCAGTTCTTC
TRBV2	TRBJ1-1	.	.	CASSGQVNTEAFF	TGTGCCAGCAGTGGACAGGTGAACACTGAAGCTTTCTTT
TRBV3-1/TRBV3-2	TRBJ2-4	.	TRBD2	CASSRGLAGGPELNIQYF	TGTGCCAGCAGCCGGGGACTAGCGGGAGGGCCGGAGTTGAACATTCAGTACTTC
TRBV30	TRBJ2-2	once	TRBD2	CAWRRTSGNRELFF	TGTGCCTGGAGGAGGACTAGCGGGAATCGGGAGCTGTTTTTT
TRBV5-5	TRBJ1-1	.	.	CASSLGPDRRSTEAFF	TGTGCCAGCAGCTTGGGACCCGACAGGCGGAGCACTGAAGCTTTCTTT
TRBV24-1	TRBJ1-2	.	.	CATSDFDQAGYTF	TGTGCCACCAGTGATTTCGATCAGGCTGGCTACACCTTC
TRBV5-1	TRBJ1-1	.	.	CASSLGRAMNTEAFF	TGCGCCAGCAGCTTGGGTAGAGCCATGAACACTGAAGCTTTCTTT
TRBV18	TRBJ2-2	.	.	CASSQMDSTNTGELFF	TGTGCCAGCTCACAAATGGACAGTACCAACACCGGGGAGCTGTTTTTT
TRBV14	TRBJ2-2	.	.	CASSQERVTNTGELFF	TGTGCCAGCAGCCAAGAACGGGTTACGAACACCGGGGAGCTGTTTTTT
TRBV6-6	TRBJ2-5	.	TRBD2	CASSYSLAGTQETQYF	TGTGCCAGCAGTTACTCGCTAGCGGGCACACAAGAGACCCAGTACTTC
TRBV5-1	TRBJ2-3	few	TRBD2	CASSPLAGAVSTDTQYF	TGCGCCAGCAGCCCCCTGGCGGGAGCCGTTAGCACAGATACGCAGTATTTT
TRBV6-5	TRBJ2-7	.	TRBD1	CAIETGGRSYEQYF	TGTGCCATCGAGACAGGGGGTCGGTCCTACGAGCAGTACTTC
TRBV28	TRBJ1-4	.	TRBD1	CASSLSSGTGGFRLGEKLFF	TGTGCCAGCAGTTTAAGCTCGGGGACAGGGGGCTTTAGACTAGGTGAAAAACTGTTTTTT
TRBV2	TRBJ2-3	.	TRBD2	CASSGLAGGPTSTDTQYF	TGTGCCAGCAGTGGACTAGCGGGAGGTCCCACTAGCACAGATACGCAGTATTTT
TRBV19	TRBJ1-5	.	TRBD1	CASSRGQGRQPQHF	TGTGCCAGTAGTAGGGGACAGGGTCGTCAGCCCCAGCATTTT
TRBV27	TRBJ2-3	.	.	CASRAGPPDTQYF	TGTGCCAGCCGGGCAGGGCCCCCAGATACGCAGTATTTT
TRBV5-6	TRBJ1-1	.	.	CASTDYKTGYYWSEAFF	TGTGCCAGCACCGACTACAAAACAGGGTACTATTGGTCTGAAGCTTTCTTT
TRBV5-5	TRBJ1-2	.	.	CASSLNAGFTANYGYTF	TGTGCCAGCAGCTTGAACGCAGGTTTTACTGCTAACTATGGCTACACCTTC
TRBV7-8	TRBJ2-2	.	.	CASSLTGGPGTGELFF	TGTGCCAGCAGCTTAACCGGGGGACCAGGGACCGGGGAGCTGTTTTTT
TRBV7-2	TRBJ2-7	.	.	CASRRYATREYYEQYF	TGTGCCAGCCGTCGATACGCCACGCGGGAATACTACGAGCAGTACTTC
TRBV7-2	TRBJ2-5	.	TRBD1	CASSLGWTGGQETQYF	TGTGCCAGCAGCTTAGGGTGGACAGGGGGGCAAGAGACCCAGTACTTC
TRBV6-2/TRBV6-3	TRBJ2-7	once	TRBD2	CASSYTDRVSGRFPYEQYF	TGTGCCAGCAGTTACACCGATCGAGTCAGCGGGAGATTCCCCTACGAGCAGTACTTC
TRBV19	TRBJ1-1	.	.	CASSISGRVGAEAFF	TGTGCCAGTAGTATCAGCGGGCGTGTAGGCGCTGAAGCTTTCTTT
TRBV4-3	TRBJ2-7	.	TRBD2	CASSQTSGLTYEQYF	TGCGCCAGCAGCCAGACTAGCGGGTTGACCTACGAGCAGTACTTC
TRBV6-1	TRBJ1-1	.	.	CASSEGFGGVNTEAFF	TGTGCCAGCAGTGAAGGCTTCGGTGGTGTAAACACTGAAGCTTTCTTT
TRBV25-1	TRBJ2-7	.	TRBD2	CASSEWGGSSPYEQYF	TGTGCCAGCAGTGAATGGGGCGGGAGTTCGCCATACGAGCAGTACTTC
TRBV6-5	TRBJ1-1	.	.	CASSYSGGDTEAFF	TGTGCCAGCAGTTACTCGGGGGGTGACACTGAAGCTTTCTTT
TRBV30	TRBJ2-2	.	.	CAWSSGLNTGELFF	TGTGCCTGGAGTTCGGGACTGAACACCGGGGAGCTGTTTTTT
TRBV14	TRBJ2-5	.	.	CASSQVRVGETQYF	TGTGCCAGCAGCCAAGTCAGGGTGGGGGAGACCCAGTACTTC
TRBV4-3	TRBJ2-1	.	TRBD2	CASSHELAGGKQFF	TGCGCCAGCAGCCATGAGCTAGCGGGAGGGAAGCAGTTCTTC
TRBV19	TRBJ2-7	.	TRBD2	CASSIDRGGLNEQYF	TGTGCCAGTAGTATAGATCGGGGGGGGCTGAACGAGCAGTACTTC
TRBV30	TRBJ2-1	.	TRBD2	CAWSTGLAGLNEQFF	TGTGCCTGGAGTACGGGACTAGCGGGACTCAATGAGCAGTTCTTC
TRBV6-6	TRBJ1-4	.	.	CASREREATNEKLFF	TGTGCCAGCAGGGAGAGGGAAGCAACTAATGAAAAACTGTTTTTT
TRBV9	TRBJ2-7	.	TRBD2	CASSSPSGRRGEQYF	TGTGCCAGCAGCTCCCCTAGCGGGAGGAGAGGCGAGCAGTACTTC
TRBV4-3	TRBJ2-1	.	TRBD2	CASSQVGAGGDEQFF	TGCGCCAGCAGCCAAGTTGGGGCGGGGGGCGATGAGCAGTTCTTC
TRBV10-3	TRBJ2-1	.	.	CANSLNINNEQFF	TGTGCCAACTCTCTCAATATTAACAATGAGCAGTTCTTC
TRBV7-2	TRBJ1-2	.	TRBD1	CASSLEVTGGSNYGYTF	TGTGCCAGCAGCTTAGAAGTTACAGGGGGCTCTAACTATGGCTACACCTTC
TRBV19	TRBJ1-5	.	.	CASSIDGRNSNQPQHF	TGTGCCAGTAGTATAGATGGCAGAAATAGCAATCAGCCCCAGCATTTT
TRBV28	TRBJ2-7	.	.	CASSPLWFSGEQYF	TGTGCCAGCAGTCCCCTTTGGTTTAGCGGCGAGCAGTACTTC
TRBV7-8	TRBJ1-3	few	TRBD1	CASSSGQGFSGNTIYF	TGTGCCAGCAGCTCCGGACAGGGATTCTCTGGAAACACCATATATTTT
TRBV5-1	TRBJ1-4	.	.	CASSQTGTIPTNEKLFF	TGCGCCAGCAGCCAAACCGGGACAATCCCAACTAATGAAAAACTGTTTTTT
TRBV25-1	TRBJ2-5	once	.	CASSERQETQYF	TGTGCCAGCAGTGAGCGCCAAGAGACCCAGTACTTC